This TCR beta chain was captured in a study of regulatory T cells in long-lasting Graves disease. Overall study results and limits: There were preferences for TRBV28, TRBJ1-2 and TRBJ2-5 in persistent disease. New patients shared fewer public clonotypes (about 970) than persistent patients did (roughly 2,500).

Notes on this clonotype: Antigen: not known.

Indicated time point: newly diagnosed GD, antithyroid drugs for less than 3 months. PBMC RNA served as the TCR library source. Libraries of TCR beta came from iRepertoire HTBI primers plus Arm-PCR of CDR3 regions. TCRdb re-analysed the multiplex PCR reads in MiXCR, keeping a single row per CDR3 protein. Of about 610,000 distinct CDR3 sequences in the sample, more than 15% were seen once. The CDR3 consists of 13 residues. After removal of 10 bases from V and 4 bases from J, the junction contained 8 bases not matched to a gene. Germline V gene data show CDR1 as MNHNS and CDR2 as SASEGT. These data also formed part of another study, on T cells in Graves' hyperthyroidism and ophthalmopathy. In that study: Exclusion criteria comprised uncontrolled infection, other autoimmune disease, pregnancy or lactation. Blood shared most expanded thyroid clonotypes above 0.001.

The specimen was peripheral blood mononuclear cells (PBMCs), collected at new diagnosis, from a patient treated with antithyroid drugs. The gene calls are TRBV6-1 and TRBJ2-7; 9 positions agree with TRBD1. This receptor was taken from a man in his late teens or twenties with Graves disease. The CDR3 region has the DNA TGTGCCACGTTTGCGACAGGGGGTTACGAGCAGTACTTC. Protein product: CATFATGGYEQYF.